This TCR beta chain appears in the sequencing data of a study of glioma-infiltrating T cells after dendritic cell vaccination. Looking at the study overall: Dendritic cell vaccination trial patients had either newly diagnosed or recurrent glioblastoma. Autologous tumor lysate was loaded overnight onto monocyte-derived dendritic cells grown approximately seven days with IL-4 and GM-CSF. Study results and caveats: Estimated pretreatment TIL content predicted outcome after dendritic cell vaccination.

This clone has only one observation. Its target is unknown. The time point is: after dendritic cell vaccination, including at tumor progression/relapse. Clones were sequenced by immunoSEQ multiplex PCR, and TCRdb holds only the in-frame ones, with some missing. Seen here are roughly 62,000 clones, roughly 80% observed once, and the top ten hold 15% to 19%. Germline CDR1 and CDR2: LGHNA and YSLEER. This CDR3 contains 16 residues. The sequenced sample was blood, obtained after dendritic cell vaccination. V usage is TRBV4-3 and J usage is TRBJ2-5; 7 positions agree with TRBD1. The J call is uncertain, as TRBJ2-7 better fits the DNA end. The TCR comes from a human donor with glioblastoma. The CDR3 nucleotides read TGCGCCAGCAGCCAAGAAGGGGTCCGACAGGGCGACGAGCAGTACTTC. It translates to CASSQEGVRQGDEQYF.